This TCR beta chain was captured by sequencing in a study of cytomegalovirus exposure and HLA in healthy donors (dated by TCRdb to the late 2010s). Study-wide context: An earlier analysis of some 550 of the donors reported roughly 270 Gb of sequence data and around 120 million unique TCR beta sequences from 150 million to 200 million T cells. Typing coverage varied by locus: roughly 620-640 donors for A, B, C, DRB1 and DQB1; roughly 560 for DQA1; about 600 for DPA1; approximately 470 for DPB1. An early release that covered some 630 HLA-typed donors contained approximately 300 gigabases of sequencing data and 80 million or so unique TCR sequences. The study aimed to test whether cataloging public T cell receptors could reveal signatures of past pathogen exposure. Roughly five DR-DQ haplotypes were handled as single units for association and clustering because linkage in the cohort was strong. Of the approximately 400 genotyped donors, roughly 80% were placed in the genetic ancestry cluster associated with self-reported Caucasian donors. Along with the roughly 610-subject first cohort, a separate validation cohort of over a hundred different subjects was used. In a later analysis, previously published TCR beta repertoires from several hundred donors were re-analyzed and high-resolution HLA genotyping was added so that TCR occurrence patterns could be studied. In the later analysis, no new phenotypic data were used to find candidate immune exposures; instead, reliance was placed on TCR beta sequences and their occurrence across donors. Genome-wide SNP genotypes for about 55% of the roughly 670 donors were used in a later genetic analysis, which treated that subset as a discovery cohort. Alongside the repertoire data, information on donor age, sex, ethnicity and CMV serostatus was compiled. Among over 350 genotyped donors of the cohort, an average of about 240,000 unique TCR beta nucleotide sequences were sequenced per donor, roughly 20% of them non-productive. To decide whether each TCR beta V gene segment behaved as functional or pseudogenic, an earlier analysis of 587 of the donors relied on high-throughput TCR beta sequencing. The T cell repertoires of several hundred subjects were profiled by immunosequencing and related to cytomegalovirus serostatus. All discovery cohort repertoires had been generated on a single sequencing platform. The study combined high-throughput TCR immunosequencing, statistical association of individual TCRs with disease status, and machine learning to predict cytomegalovirus infection status. Class I and class II HLA loci were covered by the typing at four-digit resolution. Overall results and qualifications from the work: The classifier was reported to diagnose cytomegalovirus status with high specificity and sensitivity in both the original cohort and the validation cohort. Broadly in line with IMGT annotations, most TCR beta V segments showed up in productive rearrangements about 90% or about 30% of the time in an earlier analysis of some 590 of the donors. The authors suggested that the approach could potentially be extended to other disease states and immunological phenotypes. Linkage disequilibrium might explain the correlated functional status among segregating V segments, but an unknown experimental factor could not be excluded. A cluster of highly shared sequence variants was judged likely to represent a technical artifact of the sequencing pipeline. In a later analysis, the rate of TCR association differed among HLA loci, with DRB1 alleles having the most associated TCRs and HLA-C alleles having the fewest. According to a later analysis, parvovirus B19, influenza, CMV and Epstein-Barr virus appeared linked to several top co-occurrence clusters. The cohort was sequenced for TCR beta chains only, and without alpha or paired-chain data the features that could be detected were limited. According to a later analysis, most CMV-associated TCR beta chains appeared to be HLA-restricted, and the HLA associations seemed to be driven largely by CMV exposure. In vitro tests confirmed that a few of the cytomegalovirus-associated TCR beta chains recognize cytomegalovirus antigens. In the study, some 160 TCR beta chains were listed as associated with cytomegalovirus. A later analysis associated about 17,000 TCR beta sequences with specific HLA alleles at a false discovery rate of 0.05. Most TCR sequences were seen in very few donors, while some public TCRs were found in many individuals. Some IMGT-functional V segments, including TRBV6-2 and TRBV6-3, could not be distinguished by the 87-base-pair reads and were therefore excluded. Sequencing depth was assumed to be roughly uniform across donors in the presence/absence analyses, though that assumption may not hold. A further reported finding was that TCR beta sequences accurately predicted the HLA-A and HLA-B alleles for most subjects in the first cohort. CMV serostatus was the only immune exposure information available for the cohort. According to a later genetic analysis, donors in an Asian-associated ancestry cluster had fewer N-insertions in productive TCRs than the approximately 650-donor mean. HLA typing was unavailable for some donors at each locus, so association tests used only the typed subset. An association between a missense DCLRE1C variant and V-gene and J-gene trimming of TCR beta chains was found in a later genetic analysis and replicated in an independent cohort. When HLA alleles, especially DR and DQ, strongly co-occurred, TCR associations were difficult to assign to individual alleles. In a later analysis, HLA-associated TCR beta chains were found to be more clonally expanded and to have lower generation probabilities than equally common non-associated chains. Because counts were too low, 15 to 20 rarely observed V segments, including chromosome 9 orphons, were excluded from the earlier analysis of about 500 of the donors.

The cohort consisted of approximately 690 healthy bone marrow donors. Cohort members were all nominally healthy when sampled, although unrecorded immune exposures were likely present. The donor tested CMV seronegative and was one of the 352 seronegative cohort members. Each donor provided a peripheral blood sample, and peripheral blood mononuclear cells were used for TCR beta sequencing. Genomic DNA extraction from the blood cell samples was performed with the Qiagen DNeasy Blood Extraction Kit. The library was built by means of the immunoSEQ multiplex PCR assay. A mixture of 60 forward primers for TCR Vbeta segments and 13 reverse primers for TCR Jbeta segments was used in the multiplex PCR. The CDR3 region of rearranged TCR beta genes was amplified from genomic DNA with a multiplex PCR assay. On the Illumina HiSeq System, the amplified TCR beta libraries were sequenced as 87-base-pair reads. As for the authors' bioinformatics: A later analysis counted about 82 million unique TCR beta chains across the 500 to 850 repertoires, and roughly 11 million of these chains were shared by at least two donors. Raw reads were error-corrected and collapsed into unique sequences by a nearest-neighbor algorithm in which closely related sequences were merged to remove PCR and sequencing errors. Alignment of CDR3 sequences to IMGT reference sequences was used to assign V, D and J gene segments. For a sequence to be retained, at least a six-nucleotide match to both a V gene segment and a J gene segment was required. A rearrangement was called productive if the CDR3 had no stop codons and remained in frame with V and J, and every other rearrangement was called non-productive. Following IMGT convention, CDR3 was defined as the stretch from the second conserved V-encoded cysteine to the conserved J-encoded phenylalanine. The earlier analysis of about 500 of the donors excluded sequences that lacked an unambiguous match to a single V gene segment. In an earlier analysis of approximately 560 of the donors, a V segment was called functional when productive rearrangements were above 56.7%, and segregating when the standard deviation between donors exceeded 5%. To diagnose cytomegalovirus status from the catalog of TCR beta chain sequences, a statistical classification framework was built. A later analysis assigned V and J genes by comparing TCR nucleotide sequences with IMGT/GENE-DB human TR gene sequences. The TCRdist pipeline was used in a later analysis to assign CDR3 sequences and most-parsimonious VDJ recombination scenarios. In a later analysis, every TCR beta chain was defined by the combination of its CDR3 amino acid sequence and its V-gene family, and reads without a unique V-gene family were dropped. A later analysis removed 500 to 650 highly shared, low-generation-probability nucleotide sequences to deal with suspected cross-contamination and a sequencing artifact. In a later analysis, a clonal expansion index for each public chain was calculated from normalized within-repertoire ranks of inferred template counts. A later analysis computed generation probabilities with a VDJ recombination model fitted to out-of-frame rearrangements, and checked the results against IGoR. In a later analysis, hypergeometric tests were used to score TCR-TCR, TCR-HLA and TCR-CMV co-occurrence, with a repertoire-size bias correction applied to TCR pairs. A later analysis estimated false discovery rates by permuting HLA or CMV assignments 20 times. In a later analysis, co-occurring TCRs were grouped with DBSCAN, and TCRdist sequence similarity was added when clustering was performed within HLA-allele-positive subsets. For co-occurrence clustering, repertoires with fewer than 30,000 or more than 120,000 public chains were excluded, along with roughly 5 repertoires with anomalous nucleotide sharing. Held by TCRdb, this immuneACCESS table contains in-frame sequences only and omits some clones. Under half of the omission traces to an unresolved V gene where checked; the cause of the rest is unknown. The V and J calls and clone size come from that table; D and trimming were worked out from the DNA. The sample table contains 110,000 to 150,000 clones; only one count was recorded for just over 70% of them. The ten most abundant clones make up around 1.6% of the sample.

CDR1 LGHNA and CDR2 YNFKEQ are derived from the germline V gene. The CDR3 runs 19 amino acids, cysteine and phenylalanine included. The DNA shown is the 57-base CDR3, in frame from base 1. V and J are trimmed by 4 bases and 0 bases, and the gene matches miss 15 bases of the junction. Concerning this clone itself: Its antigen has not been determined. No base-level quality is on record; no much larger clone is a single base apart.

The sequence links TRBV4-2 to TRBJ2-1; the central 7 bases match TRBD1. Sequenced material: PBMCs. The sequence was collected from a woman in her 30s in good health and CMV-seronegative. The CDR3 has the sequence CASSPPRGGLRSSYNEQFF. In nucleotides, the sequence is TGTGCCAGCAGCCCCCCCCGAGGGGGCCTAAGGAGCTCCTACAATGAGCAGTTCTTC.